Here is one T cell receptor (beta chain) with its context. The target antigen is unknown. Germline V gene data show CDR1 as SGHAT and CDR2 as FQNNGV. V was clipped by 4 bases and J by 6 bases, with 17 bases between them. The CDR3 loop spans 15 amino acids. Profiled with immunoSEQ multiplex PCR; TCRdb holds only in-frame clones, not every one. Of about 120,000 clones in the sample, about 85% were seen once. The data were taken from a study of T cell responses to AZD1222 COVID-19 vaccine. The study's findings and limits: Donors skewed white British and female; clonal diversity was possibly underestimated.

Sequencing used peripheral blood, obtained on day 0 of AZD1222 vaccination. The chain carries TRBV11-2 and TRBJ2-3, with D perhaps TRBD1 or TRBD2 (5 bases each). The sequence derives from an adult in good health. CDR3 coding DNA: TGTGCCAGCAGCTCGGATAGAGGGGTACGGGATACGCAGTATTTT. Protein sequence: CASSSDRGVRDTQYF.